Presented here are 3 T cell receptor beta chains from one specimen sequenced in a study of cytomegalovirus exposure and HLA in healthy donors. 60 Vbeta and 13 Jbeta primers were used in PCR. The protocol was immunoSEQ multiplex PCR, while the TCRdb copy is restricted to in-frame clones and leaves out a portion. This table holds tens of thousands of clones. The sample was PBMCs. The origin of the receptors is a man aged 30 to 39 in good health and CMV-seropositive.

V usage is TRBV9 and J usage is TRBJ1-1; a possible D gene is TRBD1 (5 bases). The CDR3 runs to 14 residues. V lost 4 bases, J lost 5 bases, and 15 bases lay in between. Germline assignment: CDR1 SGDLS and CDR2 YYNGEE. In nucleotides, the CDR3 is TGTGCCAGCAGCCCCTGGGGGGGGAGTACTGAAGCTTTCTTT. Its protein product is CASSPWGGSTEAFF.

The CDR3 DNA reads TGTGCCTGGAGCCAGGATGACACTGAAGCTTTCTTT. As protein: CAWSQDDTEAFF. The rearrangement links TRBV30 to TRBJ1-1; no clear D gene. The germline gives CDR1 GTSNPN, CDR2 SVGIG (reference sequence). The CDR3 sequence is 12 residues long. The ends were cut back, 3 bases at V and 3 bases at J, with 8 bases in the middle.

The genes are TRBV18 and TRBJ1-2; 7 bases match TRBD1. This CDR3 is built from 16 residues. V shed 3 bases, J shed 5 bases, and the junction held 12 bases outside the gene matches. Per germline, CDR1 KGHSH and CDR2 LQKENI. The CDR3: CASSPPGQDRGYGYTF. In nucleotides, the CDR3 is TGTGCCAGCTCACCCCCAGGACAGGATAGGGGATATGGCTACACCTTC.